The clone carrying this T cell receptor (beta chain) occurred many times. This specimen belongs to a study of early T cells in non-severe SARS-CoV-2 infection. Study overall: The sequenced material was bulk RNA from unsorted whole blood, and its chains were unpaired.

Each CDR3 protein is one row after TCRdb ran MiXCR on the 5' RACE reads. Of about 36,000 distinct CDR3 sequences listed, 5.5% to 8% are singletons. The sequencing here drew on whole blood, taken at baseline. This TCR was sampled from an adult who was a healthcare worker with PCR-confirmed SARS-CoV-2 infection or an uninfected control (not recorded which).

The CDR3: CASSVQADTQYF. CDR3 in DNA: TGTGCCAGCAGCGTCCAAGCAGATACGCAGTATTTT. The chain couples TRBV7-9 to TRBJ2-3; no firm D call. This CDR3 has 12 residues. The ends were cut back, 5 bases at V and 4 bases at J, with 7 bases in the middle. The germline CDR1 and CDR2 sequences are SEHNR and FQNEAQ (reference sequence).